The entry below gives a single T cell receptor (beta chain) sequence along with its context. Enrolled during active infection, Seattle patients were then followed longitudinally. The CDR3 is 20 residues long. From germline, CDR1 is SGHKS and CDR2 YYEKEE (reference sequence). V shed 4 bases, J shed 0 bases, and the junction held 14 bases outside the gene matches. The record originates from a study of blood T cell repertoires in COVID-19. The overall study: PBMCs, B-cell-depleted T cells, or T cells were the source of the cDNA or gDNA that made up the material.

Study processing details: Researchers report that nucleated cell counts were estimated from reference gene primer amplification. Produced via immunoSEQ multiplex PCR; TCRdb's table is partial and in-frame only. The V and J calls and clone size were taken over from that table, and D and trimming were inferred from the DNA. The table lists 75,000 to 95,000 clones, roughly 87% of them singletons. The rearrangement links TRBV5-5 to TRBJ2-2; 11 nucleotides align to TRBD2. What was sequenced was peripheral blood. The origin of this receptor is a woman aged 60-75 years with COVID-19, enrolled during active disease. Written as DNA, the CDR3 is TGTGCCAGCAGCCCCAAGCCCCCGGGACTAGCGGTGACGAACACCGGGGAGCTGTTTTTT. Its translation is CASSPKPPGLAVTNTGELFF.